The present entry profiles one T cell receptor beta chain with its context. The CDR3 covers 19 residues. Germline CDR1 is SGDLS and CDR2 is YYNGEE. V was clipped by 0 bases and J by 5 bases, with 25 bases between them. Measured with immunoSEQ multiplex PCR; TCRdb has only the in-frame clones, and not every one. The table records just under 65,000 clones, roughly 91% of them present only once. The data were obtained in a study of T cell changes during pregnancy in multiple sclerosis. The receptor was derived from a female donor in good health, enrolled as a control in a pregnancy study. The chain links TRBV9 to TRBJ2-3, with D hard to call. The source material was peripheral blood, sampled in the third trimester of pregnancy. CDR3 bases: TGTGCCAGCAGCGTAGACGTGACACCCCACCCCGCCTCAGTAGATACGCAGTATTTT. Translating gives CASSVDVTPHPASVDTQYF.